A single sample gave rise to the 3 T cell receptor beta chains below, sequenced in a study of beta chain features in type 1 diabetes. Every bit of the isolated RNA underwent reverse transcription, so sequencing read expressed TCRB transcripts. Assay used: immunoSEQ multiplex PCR; TCRdb lists only in-frame clones, some missing. The top ten hold approximately 0.035% of the sample, which has under 450,000 clones, about 14% seen once. The material sequenced was naive CD4+ T cells from blood. The receptors here all came from a man aged 30 to 45 in good health.

This clone has a handful of counts. This sequence joins TRBV2 and TRBJ1-6; D gene ambiguous. This CDR3 spans 15 amino acids. Germline lookup yields CDR1 SNHLY and CDR2 FYNNEI. Trimming removed 0 bases from V and 7 bases from J, with 10 bases in between. CDR3 in amino acids: CASSEAEGWNSPLHF. The CDR3 coding sequence is TGTGCCAGCAGTGAAGCGGAGGGCTGGAATTCACCCCTCCACTTT. Full variable domain (remainder filled in from reference TRBV2 and TRBJ1-6): EPEVTQTPSHQVTQMGQEVILRCVPISNHLYFYWYRQILGQKVEFLVSFYNNEISEKSEIFDDQFSVERPDGSNFTLKIRSTKLEDSAMYFCASSEAEGWNSPLHFGNGTRLTVT.

In its sample, this clone was seen a few times. This chain links TRBV30 with TRBJ1-2, with D maybe TRBD1 (6 bases). Germline V gene data show CDR1 as GTSNPN and CDR2 as SVGIG (reference sequence). The CDR3 sequence is 13 residues long. V was pared by 7 bases and J by 0 bases, with 12 bases between. CDR3 in amino acids: CALDRQANYGYTF. In DNA form, the CDR3 reads TGTGCCTTAGACAGACAGGCTAACTATGGCTACACCTTC.

Only a few counts were recorded for this clone. The gene calls are TRBV19 and TRBJ2-7; TRBD2 agrees at 14 bases. Germline V gene lookup returns CDR1 LNHDA and CDR2 SQIVND (reference sequence). CDR3 length: 15 amino acids. With V trimmed by 4 bases and J by 4 bases, 3 bases remained unmatched. The CDR3 DNA reads as TGTGCCAGTAGTAGGGGACTAGCGGGAGAATACGAGCAGTACGTC. Protein: CASSRGLAGEYEQYV.